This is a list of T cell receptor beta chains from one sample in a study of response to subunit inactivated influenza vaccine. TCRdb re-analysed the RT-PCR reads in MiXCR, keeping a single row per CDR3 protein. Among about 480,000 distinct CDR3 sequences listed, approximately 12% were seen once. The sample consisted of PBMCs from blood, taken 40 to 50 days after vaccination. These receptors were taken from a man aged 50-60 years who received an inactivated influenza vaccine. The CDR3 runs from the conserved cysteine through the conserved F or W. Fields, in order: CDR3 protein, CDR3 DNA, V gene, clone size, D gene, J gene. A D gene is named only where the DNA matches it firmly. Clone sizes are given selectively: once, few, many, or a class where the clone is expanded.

CASADREYEQYF TGTGCCAGCGCAGACAGGGAGTACGAGCAGTACTTC TRBV7-9 NA TRBD1 TRBJ2-7
CASSRGGRGQPQHF TGTGCCAGCAGCCGAGGGGGGAGAGGTCAGCCCCAGCATTTT TRBV11-3 NA NA TRBJ1-5
CASSFEGAYSNEQFF TGTGCCAGCAGCTTTGAAGGAGCATATTCCAATGAGCAGTTCTTC TRBV11-1 NA NA TRBJ2-1
CASLQTGVQETQYF TGTGCCAGCTTACAAACAGGAGTCCAAGAGACCCAGTACTTC TRBV7-9 few NA TRBJ2-5
CASRDGNSNQPQHF TGTGCCAGTAGGGACGGTAATAGCAATCAGCCCCAGCATTTT TRBV6-1 few NA TRBJ1-5
CATSVQGPYNEQFF TGTGCCACCAGTGTTCAGGGTCCCTACAATGAGCAGTTCTTC TRBV24-1 NA NA TRBJ2-1
CSARDVGGQEEGYTF TGCAGTGCTAGAGATGTAGGGGGGCAGGAAGAAGGCTACACCTTC TRBV20-1 few NA TRBJ1-2
CASSPPVGGRTSGSYEQYF TGTGCCAGCTCACCACCGGTTGGGGGGCGGACTAGCGGGAGCTACGAGCAGTACTTC TRBV18 NA TRBD2 TRBJ2-7
CAISEREGERTFPYEQYF TGTGCCATCAGTGAGAGGGAGGGGGAGAGGACTTTTCCCTACGAGCAGTACTTC TRBV10-3 few NA TRBJ2-7
CSATTSGAYEQYF TGCAGTGCTACTACTAGCGGAGCCTACGAGCAGTACTTC TRBV20-1 few TRBD2 TRBJ2-7
CASSTLRETSRTDTQYF TGTGCCAGCAGCACTCTTCGGGAAACCTCGCGGACCGATACGCAGTATTTT TRBV5-6 few NA TRBJ2-3
CASSSFSRPYNEQFF TGTGCCAGCAGCTCCTTTTCAAGGCCCTACAATGAGCAGTTCTTC TRBV7-9 many NA TRBJ2-1
CASSVGGGGRTDTQYF TGTGCCAGCAGCGTAGGTGGCGGGGGCCGCACAGATACGCAGTATTTT TRBV9 many NA TRBJ2-3
CASSPTGAGLETQYF TGTGCCAGCAGCCCAACTGGGGCCGGGTTGGAGACCCAGTACTTC TRBV7-2 NA NA TRBJ2-5
CASSYSKRREGYEQYF TGTGCCAGCAGTTACTCGAAACGGCGGGAGGGCTACGAGCAGTACTTC TRBV6-5 few TRBD2 TRBJ2-7
CASSQSRLTTEAFF TGCGCCAGCAGCCAATCGCGGCTAACAACTGAAGCTTTCTTT TRBV4-3 many NA TRBJ1-1
CASSLKQGWEEKLFF TGTGCCAGCAGTTTAAAACAGGGGTGGGAAGAAAAACTGTTTTTT TRBV27 few TRBD1 TRBJ1-4
CASSLEERGPRRSYEQYF TGTGCCAGCAGCTTAGAGGAGCGGGGACCTAGGAGGTCCTACGAGCAGTACTTC TRBV7-8 many TRBD2 TRBJ2-7
CASSITLLAGGFVEQFF TGTGCCAGCAGTATTACTCTACTAGCGGGGGGGTTCGTGGAGCAGTTCTTC TRBV27 NA TRBD2 TRBJ2-1